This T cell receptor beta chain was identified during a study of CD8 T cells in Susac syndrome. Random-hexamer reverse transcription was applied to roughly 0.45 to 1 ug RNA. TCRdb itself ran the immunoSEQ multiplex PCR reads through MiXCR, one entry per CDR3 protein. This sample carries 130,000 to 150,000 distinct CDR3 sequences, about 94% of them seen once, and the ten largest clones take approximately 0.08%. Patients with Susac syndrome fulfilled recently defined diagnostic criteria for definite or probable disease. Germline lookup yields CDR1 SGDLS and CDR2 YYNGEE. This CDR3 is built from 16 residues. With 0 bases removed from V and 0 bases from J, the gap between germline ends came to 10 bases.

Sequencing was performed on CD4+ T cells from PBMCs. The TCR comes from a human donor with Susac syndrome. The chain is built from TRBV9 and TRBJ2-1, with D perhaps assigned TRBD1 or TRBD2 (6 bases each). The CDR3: CASSVGGGTSYNEQFF. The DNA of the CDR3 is TGTGCCAGCAGCGTAGGAGGGGGGACCTCCTACAATGAGCAGTTCTTC.